These 9 T cell receptor beta chains originate from one sample sequenced in a study of T cell responses to AZD1222 COVID-19 vaccine. Profiled with immunoSEQ multiplex PCR; TCRdb holds only in-frame clones, not every one. The table has some 150,000 clones, approximately 94% seen once. The source material was peripheral blood, sampled on day 0 of AZD1222 vaccination. These receptors came from an adult in good health.

The chain employs TRBV12-3 or TRBV12-4 and TRBJ1-2; weak D call: TRBD1 (6 bases). The CDR3 is 12 residues long. Trimming removed 2 bases at V and 8 bases at J, with 9 bases between. The CDR3 sequence: CASSLTGSGYTF. In DNA form, the CDR3 reads TGTGCCAGCAGTTTAACAGGGTCGGGCTACACCTTC.

The genes are TRBV30 and TRBJ1-3; maybe TRBD1 (5 bases). The CDR3 runs 12 residues. Germline loops: CDR1 GTSNPN, CDR2 SVGIG (reference sequence). V dropped 5 bases and J dropped 2 bases, with 7 bases sitting between them. CDR3 coding DNA: TGTGCCTGGTCGGGGGCTGGAAACACCATATATTTT. Translation: CAWSGAGNTIYF.

The V gene is TRBV2, the J gene TRBJ2-2, with 8 bases lining up with TRBD2. The germline CDR1 and CDR2 sequences are SNHLY and FYNNEI. This CDR3 has 15 amino acids. J gave up 3 bases and V 9 bases, and 9 bases lay outside the gene matches. In DNA form, the CDR3 reads TGTGCCAGTAAGGGAGCGGGGGCCTACACCGGGGAGCTGTTTTTT. This gives the protein CASKGAGAYTGELFF. Together with reference TRBV2 and TRBJ2-2, the CDR3 gives the full variable domain: EPEVTQTPSHQVTQMGQEVILRCVPISNHLYFYWYRQILGQKVEFLVSFYNNEISEKSEIFDDQFSVERPDGSNFTLKIRSTKLEDSAMYFCASKGAGAYTGELFFGEGSRLTVL.

The chain combines TRBV6-5 with TRBJ2-1, with D perhaps TRBD1 or TRBD2 (5 bases each). The germline CDR1 and CDR2 sequences are MNHEY and SVGAGI. V lost 0 bases and J 6 bases, leaving 6 bases between the germline ends. This CDR3 contains 13 residues. DNA of the CDR3: TGTGCCAGCAGTTACTCAGGGACCAATGAGCAGTTCTTC. Encoded protein: CASSYSGTNEQFF.

This rearrangement joins TRBV30 to TRBJ1-3; D perhaps matches TRBD1 (5 bases). Trimming took 8 bases from V and 0 from J, leaving 11 bases between them. CDR3 length equals 13 residues. Germline V CDR1 and CDR2: GTSNPN, SVGIG (reference sequence). This chain's CDR3 is CAAGGNSGNTIYF. Written as DNA, the CDR3 is TGTGCCGCGGGGGGGAACTCTGGAAACACCATATATTTT. Combining the CDR3 with reference TRBV30 and TRBJ1-3 gives the whole variable domain SQTIHQWPATLVQPVGSPLSLECTVEGTSNPNLYWYRQAAGRGLQLLFYSVGIGQISSEVPQNLSASRPQDRQFILSSKKLLLSDSGFYLCAAGGNSGNTIYFGEGSWLTVV.

This clone was counted a single time. CDR3 amino acids: CASSPGTGVPYNEQFF. CDR3 nucleotides: TGTGCCAGCAGTCCCGGGACAGGGGTCCCCTACAATGAGCAGTTCTTC. The J gene is TRBJ2-1, the V gene TRBV6-2 or TRBV6-3; 10 bases fit TRBD1. The junction had 6 bases not matched to a gene; V was cut back by 5 bases and J by 2 bases. CDR1 is MNHEY, CDR2 SVGEGT, per germline. The CDR3 runs to 16 residues.

The sample holds one count of this clone. The J gene is TRBJ1-1, the V gene TRBV6-6; D is unclear. V lost 6 bases and J 6 bases, leaving 14 bases between the germline ends. The CDR3 runs 13 residues. Germline loops: CDR1 MNHNY, CDR2 SVGAGI (reference sequence). The CDR3 region has the DNA TGTGCCAGCAGGTTGGGAGGGTCCGCTGAAGCTTTCTTT. Protein: CASRLGGSAEAFF.

The rearrangement joins TRBV6-6 to TRBJ1-5; unclear D gene. The CDR3 covers 14 residues. The germline V gene encodes CDR1 MNHNY and CDR2 SVGAGI (reference sequence). V was cut by 2 bases and J by 2 bases, with 7 bases left in between. DNA of the CDR3: TGTGCCAGCAGTTACAGGGATCGCAATCAGCCCCAGCATTTT. Its translation: CASSYRDRNQPQHF.

The rearrangement joins TRBV18 to TRBJ1-2; 9 bases are a match to TRBD1. Germline CDR1 KGHSH, CDR2 LQKENI. With V trimmed by 3 bases and J by 4 bases, 3 bases remained unmatched. This CDR3 comprises 14 residues. The CDR3 spells CASSPGQGTYGYTF. Written as DNA, the CDR3 is TGTGCCAGCTCACCGGGACAGGGTACCTATGGCTACACCTTC.